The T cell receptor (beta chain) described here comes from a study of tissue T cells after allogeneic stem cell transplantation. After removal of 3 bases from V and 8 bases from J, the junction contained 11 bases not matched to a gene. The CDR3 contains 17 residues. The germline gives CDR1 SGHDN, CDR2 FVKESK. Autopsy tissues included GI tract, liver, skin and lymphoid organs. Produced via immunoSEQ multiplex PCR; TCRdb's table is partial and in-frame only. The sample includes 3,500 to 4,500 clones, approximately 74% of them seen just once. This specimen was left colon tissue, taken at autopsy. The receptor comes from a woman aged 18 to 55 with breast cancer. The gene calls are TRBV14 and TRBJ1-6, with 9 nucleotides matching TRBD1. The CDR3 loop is CASSHRGGTGYDSPLHF. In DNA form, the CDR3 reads TGTGCCAGCAGCCACCGAGGAGGGACAGGGTACGATTCACCCCTCCACTTT.